A single sample gave rise to the 8 T cell receptor beta chains below, sequenced in a study of T-cell reconstitution after alpha-beta-depleted transplantation in children. The library targeted TCRbeta and was prepared with unique molecular identifiers. TCRdb redid the calling of the PCR reads with MiXCR, one entry per CDR3 protein. The table has hundreds of thousands of distinct CDR3 sequences, roughly 17% seen once. The sample was PBMCs from the stem cell graft donor, taken from the stem cell graft. Receptors originate from a human donor who donated a stem cell graft to a child with acute myeloid leukemia.

This clonotype turned up a few times. This rearrangement joins TRBV12-3 or TRBV12-4 to TRBJ1-2; 8 nucleotides line up with TRBD1. The length of the CDR3 is 15 residues. J was trimmed by 5 bases and V by 3 bases; bases with no gene match: 8. The CDR3 loop reads CASSFSGTGIYGYTF. CDR3 nucleotides: TGTGCCAGCAGTTTCTCTGGGACAGGAATTTATGGCTACACCTTC.

This clonotype showed up just a few times. The gene calls are TRBV7-9 and TRBJ2-1, with D maybe TRBD2 (7 bases). In germline, CDR1 is SEHNR, CDR2 FQNEAQ (reference sequence). The germline V and J ends were trimmed by 6 bases and 9 bases, with 9 bases remaining between them. The CDR3 is 11 amino acids. The CDR3 here is CASRRGAEQFF. CDR3 in DNA: TGTGCCAGCAGACGGGGGGCTGAGCAGTTCTTC.

The chain uses TRBV5-1 and TRBJ2-4, with 7 bases identical to TRBD1. The CDR3 extends over 16 amino acids. Germline V lookup: CDR1 SGHRS, CDR2 YFSETQ. The J segment lost 0 bases and the V segment lost 4 bases, leaving 7 bases of the junction unmatched. CDR3 residues: CASSGTVSLAKNIQYF. CDR3 coding DNA: TGCGCCAGCAGCGGGACAGTCTCTCTAGCCAAAAACATTCAGTACTTC. Looking up the rest from reference TRBV5-1 and TRBJ2-4 gives the full variable domain: KAGVTQTPRYLIKTRGQQVTLSCSPISGHRSVSWYQQTPGQGLQFLFEYFSETQRNKGNFPGRFSGRQFSNSRSEMNVSTLELGDSALYLCASSGTVSLAKNIQYFGAGTRLSVL.

This rearrangement joins TRBV11-2 to TRBJ2-3; D gene ambiguous. Trimming took 0 bases from V and 2 from J, leaving 15 bases between them. Germline V gene lookup returns CDR1 SGHAT and CDR2 FQNNGV. The CDR3 runs to 17 residues. The DNA of the CDR3 is TGTGCCAGCAGCTTAGACCCCGAAGGTTATAACACAGATACGCAGTATTTT. Amino acids: CASSLDPEGYNTDTQYF.

This clonotype showed up just a few times. The CDR3 here is CASSLAAGQKNTEAFF. The CDR3 DNA reads TGTGCCAGCAGCTTAGCCGCGGGACAGAAGAACACTGAAGCTTTCTTT. This chain uses TRBV7-9 with TRBJ1-1; TRBD1 agrees at 7 bases. CDR1 SEHNR and CDR2 FQNEAQ come from the germline V gene (reference sequence). The V segment lost 0 bases and the J segment 1 base; nucleotides outside the gene matches: 5. This CDR3 is 16 amino acids long. Combining the CDR3 with reference TRBV7-9 and TRBJ1-1 gives the whole variable domain DTGVSQNPRHKITKRGQNVTFRCDPISEHNRLYWYRQTLGQGPEFLTYFQNEAQLEKSRLLSDRFSAERPKGSFSTLEIQRTEQGDSAMYLCASSLAAGQKNTEAFFGQGTRLTVV.

There are many counts of this clonotype. This rearrangement joins TRBV20-1 to TRBJ2-7; perhaps TRBD1 as D (5 bases). With 0 bases removed from V and 4 bases from J, the gap between germline ends came to 13 bases. CDR1 and CDR2 from the germline V gene are DFQATT and SNEGSKA (reference sequence). This CDR3 is built from 14 residues. The chain's CDR3 is CSARDSRVVYEQYF. The DNA for the CDR3 is TGCAGTGCTAGAGATAGCAGGGTTGTGTACGAGCAGTACTTC.

There are a few counts of this clonotype. The V call is TRBV5-1, the J call TRBJ2-3; D may be TRBD2 (6 bases). The CDR3 has 17 residues. Trimming took off 5 bases at V and 0 bases at J, with 19 bases between the two ends. Germline CDR1 and CDR2: SGHRS and YFSETQ. CDR3 sequence: CASRFPVGRGSTDTQYF. CDR3 nucleotide sequence: TGCGCCAGCAGGTTTCCCGTGGGGCGGGGCAGCACAGATACGCAGTATTTT.

The J gene is TRBJ1-6, the V gene TRBV20-1; 8 nucleotides agree with TRBD1. After removal of 5 bases from V and 6 bases from J, the junction contained 6 bases not matched to a gene. This CDR3 spans 14 amino acids. Germline CDR1 and CDR2: DFQATT and SNEGSKA (reference sequence). In DNA, the CDR3 is TGCAGTGCTCGGACAGGGAATCGTAATTCACCCCTCCACTTT. Encoded protein: CSARTGNRNSPLHF.